This is a list of T cell receptor beta chains from one sample in a study of blood T cell repertoires in COVID-19. The method was immunoSEQ multiplex PCR; TCRdb's version includes in-frame clones alone and lacks a portion of them. This repertoire shows over 110,000 clones, nearly 85% found once; its top ten account for 3% to 4%. Sequenced sample: PBMCs or T cells enriched from blood (not recorded which). The receptors were gathered from a man between 45 and 60 years old in a cohort exposed to, infected with or recovered from COVID-19 (not recorded which). Both conserved end residues are part of each CDR3. Each record gives: clone size, J gene, V gene, CDR3 protein. Not every row has a clone size; where given, it reads once, few, many or a size class.

>.|TRBJ1-3|TRBV24-1
CATSPPGGTGVITGNTIYF
>.|TRBJ1-4|TRBV6-1
CASSEAPPRQRTF
>.|TRBJ2-3|TRBV30
CAWSRGLAGVSNTDTQYF
>.|TRBJ2-1|TRBV19
CASSTRDSSSYNEQFF
>.|TRBJ1-1|TRBV14
CASSQVSGYTEAFF
>.|TRBJ1-3|TRBV4-3
CASSQEGGVGNTIYF
>.|TRBJ2-7|TRBV29-1
CSVGEESGEQYF
>.|TRBJ1-2|TRBV27
CASTPGQPYGYTF
>.|TRBJ2-3|TRBV11-3
CASSLMGGNTDTQYF
>.|TRBJ2-5|TRBV7-9
CASSLGVAETQYF
>.|TRBJ1-2|TRBV28
CASSFGQGASRGYTF
>.|TRBJ1-1|TRBV5-1
CASSSIPGQGDTEAFF
>.|TRBJ2-2|TRBV3-1/TRBV3-2
CASSQYPGLAGANTGELFF
>.|TRBJ2-5|TRBV7-9
CASSLDRGETQYF
>once|TRBJ1-1|TRBV18
CASSPGGAGRTEAFF
>few|TRBJ1-1|TRBV11-2
CASSTRFSTGKDTEAFF
>once|TRBJ2-1|TRBV19
CASSPSRDSPINEQFF
>.|TRBJ1-1|TRBV19
CASGTGGAFF
>.|TRBJ1-4|TRBV5-6
CASSLVGGEKLFF
>.|TRBJ2-3|TRBV3-1/TRBV3-2
CASSQGRGKSTDTQYF
>.|TRBJ1-2|TRBV25-1
CASSELGRADRGHYGYTF
>.|TRBJ1-1|TRBV30
CAWSERVTNTEAFF
>.|TRBJ2-3|TRBV7-9
CASSPGTVSTDTQYF
>.|TRBJ2-7|TRBV7-2
CASSAGQGGIAYEQYF
>.|TRBJ1-3|TRBV18
CASSPRLHSSGNTIYF
>few|TRBJ2-5|TRBV11-2
CASSFPGGRAKETQYF
>.|TRBJ1-2|TRBV5-1
CASSPGQTPGYTF
>.|TRBJ1-6|TRBV7-9
CASSLVAGASSPLHF
>.|TRBJ2-7|TRBV5-4
CASSLASGQGAYEQYF
>.|TRBJ1-3|TRBV9
CASSVEAGGFGNTIYF
>.|TRBJ2-7|TRBV23-1
CASSQPGRDNPSNEQYF
>.|TRBJ2-2|TRBV30
CAWSDRDGELFF
>few|TRBJ1-1|TRBV16
CASSQTGMNTEAFF
>.|TRBJ2-7|TRBV7-9
CASSWTGGEGYEQYF
>once|TRBJ2-7|TRBV30
CAWIGGDGAYEQYF
>.|TRBJ2-7|TRBV11-2
CASSLQRTSLSYEQYF
>.|TRBJ1-4|TRBV5-1
CASSPDWNEKLFF
>once|TRBJ2-7|TRBV4-1
CASSQESGQSLNHEQYF
>.|TRBJ2-7|TRBV18
CASSRGPNSYEQYF
>.|TRBJ2-5|TRBV11-2
CASSPGQGRKETQYF
>once|TRBJ1-1|TRBV7-9
CASSLEEGAGEAFF
>.|TRBJ2-1|TRBV6-5
CASSSFVYEQFF